Included here is one TCR beta chain sequence, with context. No antigen is known for it. The conserved final phenylalanine or tryptophan is absent from the CDR3, which likely points to a read error. The data derive from a study of read filtering for tumor transcriptome and immune sequencing. Overall study: Whole-transcriptome libraries were prepared after DNase treatment.

Molecular barcoded adaptors covering alpha/delta and beta/gamma chains were used on 400 ng RNA. In TCRdb, the reads were re-called with MiXCR into one record per CDR3 protein. The repertoire holds tens of thousands of distinct CDR3 sequences, with roughly 19% as singletons. The CDR3 totals 18 residues. The V gene's germline CDR1 is GTSNPN and CDR2 SVGIG (reference sequence). General observations from the study: Single-read clonotypes: about 81.9% of IR-seq clonotypes (roughly 3.2% of reads), 65% to 75% of RNA-seq clonotypes (nearly 45% of reads). Correlation between methods rose after single-read clonotypes were removed.

This receptor was obtained from a donor at least 40 years old with multiple myeloma. The material sequenced was a population of CD138-negative cells sorted from bone marrow. The rearrangement uses TRBV30 and TRBJ2-1, with 11 bases that match TRBD2. Written as DNA, the CDR3 is TGTGCCTGGGGTGTACCCTATAGCGGGAGGGCCAGGAACAATGAGCAGTTCCTC. It translates to CAWGVPYSGRARNNEQFL.